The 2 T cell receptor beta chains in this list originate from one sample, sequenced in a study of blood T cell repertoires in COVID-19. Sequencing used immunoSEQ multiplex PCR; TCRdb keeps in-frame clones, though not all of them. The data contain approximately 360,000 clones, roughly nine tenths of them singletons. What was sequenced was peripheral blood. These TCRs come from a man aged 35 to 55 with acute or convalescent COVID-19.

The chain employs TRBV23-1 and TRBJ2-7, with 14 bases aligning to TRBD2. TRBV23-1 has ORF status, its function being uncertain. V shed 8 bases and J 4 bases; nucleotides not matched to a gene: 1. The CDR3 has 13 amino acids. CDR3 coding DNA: TGCGCCAGCCGGACTAGCGGGAGGTACGAGCAGTACTTC. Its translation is CASRTSGRYEQYF.

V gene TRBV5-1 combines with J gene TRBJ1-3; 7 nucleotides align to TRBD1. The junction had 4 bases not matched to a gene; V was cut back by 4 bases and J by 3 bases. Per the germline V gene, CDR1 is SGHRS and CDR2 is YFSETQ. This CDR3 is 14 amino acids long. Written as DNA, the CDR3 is TGCGCCAGCAGCAACGACAGGGATGGAAACACCATATATTTT. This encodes CASSNDRDGNTIYF.